This TCR beta chain appears in the sequencing data of a study of blood T cell dynamics during melanoma immunotherapy. The wider study: Standard first-line treatment here was pembrolizumab or nivolumab plus ipilimumab in metastatic melanoma.

Study-wide points: PBMC repertoires of eventual disease-control patients split at W3 into clonality or diversity gains.

DNA loading was fixed at 300 to 350 ng for all bulk PBMC samples. Clones were read by immunoSEQ multiplex PCR, and TCRdb kept only the in-frame ones, dropping some. The sample lists about 24,000 clones; roughly nine tenths were seen once. Comments on this clone: Its antigen remains unknown.

The V gene lost 6 bases and the J gene lost 3 bases, with 21 bases spanning the gap. Germline V lookup: CDR1 KGHSH, CDR2 LQKENI. This CDR3 comprises 16 residues. Noted time point: pre-treatment baseline. Blood was drawn before treatment and at week 3 after checkpoint blockade. The source of this sequence is a human donor with melanoma. The sample consisted of blood, taken from a patient treated with checkpoint blockade. The chain has TRBV18 and TRBJ2-7, with D maybe TRBD1 (7 bases). CDR3: CASSQPIGGQNYEQYF. The DNA for the CDR3 is TGTGCCAGCTCCCAACCAATCGGGGGACAGAACTACGAGCAGTACTTC.